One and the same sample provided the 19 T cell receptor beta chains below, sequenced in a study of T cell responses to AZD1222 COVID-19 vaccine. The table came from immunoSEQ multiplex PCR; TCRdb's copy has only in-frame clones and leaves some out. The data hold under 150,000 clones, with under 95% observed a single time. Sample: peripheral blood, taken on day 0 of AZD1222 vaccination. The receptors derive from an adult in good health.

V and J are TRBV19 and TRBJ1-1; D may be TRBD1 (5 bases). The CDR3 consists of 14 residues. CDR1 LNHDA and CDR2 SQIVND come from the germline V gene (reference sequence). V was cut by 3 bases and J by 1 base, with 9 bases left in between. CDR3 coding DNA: TGTGCCAGTAGTATCCAGGGTTGGAACACTGAAGCTTTCTTT. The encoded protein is CASSIQGWNTEAFF.

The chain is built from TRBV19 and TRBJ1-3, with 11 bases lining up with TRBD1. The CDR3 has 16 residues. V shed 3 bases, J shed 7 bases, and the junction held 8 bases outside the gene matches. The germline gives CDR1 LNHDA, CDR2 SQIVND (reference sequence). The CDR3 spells CASSIDSDRGRNTIYF. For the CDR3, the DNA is TGTGCCAGTAGTATCGACTCGGACAGGGGGCGGAACACCATATATTTT.

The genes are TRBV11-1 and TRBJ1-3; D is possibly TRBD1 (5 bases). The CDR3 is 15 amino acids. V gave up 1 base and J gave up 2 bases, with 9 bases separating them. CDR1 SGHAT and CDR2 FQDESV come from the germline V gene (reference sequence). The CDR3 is CASSLERTPGNTIYF. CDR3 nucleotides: TGTGCCAGCAGCTTAGAAAGGACACCTGGAAACACCATATATTTT.

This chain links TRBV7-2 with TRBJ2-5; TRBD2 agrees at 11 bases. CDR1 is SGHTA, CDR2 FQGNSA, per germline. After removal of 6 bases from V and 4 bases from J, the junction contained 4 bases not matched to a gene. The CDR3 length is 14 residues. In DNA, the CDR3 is TGTGCCAGCAGAACCGGGACTAGCGGAGAGACCCAGTACTTC. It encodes CASRTGTSGETQYF.

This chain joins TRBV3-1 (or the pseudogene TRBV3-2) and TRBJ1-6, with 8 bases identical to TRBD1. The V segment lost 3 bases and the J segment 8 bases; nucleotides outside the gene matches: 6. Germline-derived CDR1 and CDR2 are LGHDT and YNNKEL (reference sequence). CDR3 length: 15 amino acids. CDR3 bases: TGTGCCAGCAGCCAGCGGACAGGGAGGGATTCACCCCTCCACTTT. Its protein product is CASSQRTGRDSPLHF.

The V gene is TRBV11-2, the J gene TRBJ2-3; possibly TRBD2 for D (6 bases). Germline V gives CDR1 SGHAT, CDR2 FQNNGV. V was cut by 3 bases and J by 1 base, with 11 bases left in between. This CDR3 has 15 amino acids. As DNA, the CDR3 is TGTGCCAGCAGCTTTATCACGGGAGGCACAGATACGCAGTATTTT. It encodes CASSFITGGTDTQYF.

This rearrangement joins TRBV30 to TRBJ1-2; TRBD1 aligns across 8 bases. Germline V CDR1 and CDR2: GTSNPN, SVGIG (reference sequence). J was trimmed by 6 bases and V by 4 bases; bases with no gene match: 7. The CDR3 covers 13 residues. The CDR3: CAWTGQGGDGYTF. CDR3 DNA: TGTGCCTGGACTGGACAGGGCGGGGATGGCTACACCTTC.

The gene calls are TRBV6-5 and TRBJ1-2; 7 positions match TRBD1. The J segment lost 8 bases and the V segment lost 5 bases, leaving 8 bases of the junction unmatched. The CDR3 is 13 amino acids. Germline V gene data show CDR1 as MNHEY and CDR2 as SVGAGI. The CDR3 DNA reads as TGTGCCAGCAGTCGACAGGGAGTGGAGGGCTACACCTTC. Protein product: CASSRQGVEGYTF.

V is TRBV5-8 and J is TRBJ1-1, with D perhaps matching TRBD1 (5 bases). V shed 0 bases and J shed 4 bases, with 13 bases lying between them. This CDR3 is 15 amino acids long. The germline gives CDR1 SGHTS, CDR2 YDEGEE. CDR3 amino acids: CASSLGAGFGTEAFF. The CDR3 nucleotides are TGTGCCAGCAGCTTGGGGGCAGGGTTCGGCACTGAAGCTTTCTTT.

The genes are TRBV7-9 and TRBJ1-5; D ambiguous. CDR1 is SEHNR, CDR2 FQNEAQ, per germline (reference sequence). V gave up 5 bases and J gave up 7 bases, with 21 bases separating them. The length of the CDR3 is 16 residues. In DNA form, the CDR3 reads TGTGCCAGCAGCCCCGACCCTTCGTGGGCGGGACAGCCCCAGCATTTT. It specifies CASSPDPSWAGQPQHF. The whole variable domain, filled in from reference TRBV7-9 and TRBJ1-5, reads DTGVSQNPRHKITKRGQNVTFRCDPISEHNRLYWYRQTLGQGPEFLTYFQNEAQLEKSRLLSDRFSAERPKGSFSTLEIQRTEQGDSAMYLCASSPDPSWAGQPQHFGDGTRLSIL.

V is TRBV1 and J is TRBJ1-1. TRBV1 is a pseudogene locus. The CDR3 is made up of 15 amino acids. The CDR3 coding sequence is TGCACCAGCAGCCAATTCGGGGGGGTGAACACTGAAGCTTTCTTT. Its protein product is CTSSQFGGVNTEAFF.

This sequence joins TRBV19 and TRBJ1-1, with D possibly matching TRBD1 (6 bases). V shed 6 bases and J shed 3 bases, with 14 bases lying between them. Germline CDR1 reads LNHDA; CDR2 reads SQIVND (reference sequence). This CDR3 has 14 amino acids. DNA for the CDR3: TGTGCCAGTAGACCCGGGGGCGCTTACACTGAAGCTTTCTTT. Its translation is CASRPGGAYTEAFF.

CDR3 bases: TGCGCCAGCAGCCAGACTAGCGGATCCGGGGAGCTGTTTTTT. Translated, it gives CASSQTSGSGELFF. The chain employs TRBV5-1 and TRBJ2-2; TRBD2 agrees at 9 bases. CDR1 SGHRS and CDR2 YFSETQ come from the germline V gene. Trimming removed 4 bases from V and 6 bases from J; junction bases left unmatched: 4. The CDR3 is 14 residues long.

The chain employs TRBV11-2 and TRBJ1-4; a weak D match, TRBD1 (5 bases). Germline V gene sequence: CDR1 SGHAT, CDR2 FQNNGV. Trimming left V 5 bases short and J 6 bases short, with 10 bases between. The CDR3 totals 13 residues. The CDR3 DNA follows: TGTGCCAGCAGCCCAGACAGAGATGAAAAACTGTTTTTT. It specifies CASSPDRDEKLFF. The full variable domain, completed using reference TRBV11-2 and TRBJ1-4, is EAGVAQSPRYKIIEKRQSVAFWCNPISGHATLYWYQQILGQGPKLLIQFQNNGVVDDSQLPKDRFSAERLKGVDSTLKIQPAKLEDSAVYLCASSPDRDEKLFFGSGTQLSVL.

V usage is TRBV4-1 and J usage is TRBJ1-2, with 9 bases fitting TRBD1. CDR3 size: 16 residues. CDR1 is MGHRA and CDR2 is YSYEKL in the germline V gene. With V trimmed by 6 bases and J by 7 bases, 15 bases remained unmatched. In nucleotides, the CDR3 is TGCGCCAGCAGTCATTCGCCGACCGGGACAGGGAGTGGCTACACCTTC. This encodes CASSHSPTGTGSGYTF.

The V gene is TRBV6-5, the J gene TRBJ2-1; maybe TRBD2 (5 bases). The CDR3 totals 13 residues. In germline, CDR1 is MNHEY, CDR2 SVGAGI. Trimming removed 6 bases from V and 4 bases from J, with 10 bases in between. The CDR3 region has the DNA TGTGCCAGCAGCCCCACTAGTTACAATGAGCAGTTCTTC. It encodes CASSPTSYNEQFF.

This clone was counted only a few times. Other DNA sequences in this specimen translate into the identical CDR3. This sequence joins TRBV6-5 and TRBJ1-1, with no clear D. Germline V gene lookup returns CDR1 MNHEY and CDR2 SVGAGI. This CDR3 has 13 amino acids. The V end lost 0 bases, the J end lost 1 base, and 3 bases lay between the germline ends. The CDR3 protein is CASSYSQNTEAFF. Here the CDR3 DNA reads TGTGCCAGCAGTTACTCGCAGAACACTGAAGCTTTCTTT.

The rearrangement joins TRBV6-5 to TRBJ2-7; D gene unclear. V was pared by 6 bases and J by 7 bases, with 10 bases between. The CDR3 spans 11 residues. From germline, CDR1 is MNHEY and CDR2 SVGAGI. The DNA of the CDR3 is TGTGCCAGCAGACGGGCCGTAGAGCAGTACTTC. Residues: CASRRAVEQYF.

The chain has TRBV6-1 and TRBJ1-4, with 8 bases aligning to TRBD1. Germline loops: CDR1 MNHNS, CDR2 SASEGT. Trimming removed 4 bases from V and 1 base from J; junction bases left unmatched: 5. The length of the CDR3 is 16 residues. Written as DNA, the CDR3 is TGTGCCAGCAGTGGAGAAACAGGGGGAACTAATGAAAAACTGTTTTTT. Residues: CASSGETGGTNEKLFF.